These 3 T cell receptor beta chains were sequenced from one sample in a study of T cells in Graves' hyperthyroidism and ophthalmopathy. Amplification targeted TCR beta CDR3 regions from RNA transcripts. An initial round of RT-PCR targeting the TCR CDR3 relied on the HTBI primer set. MiXCR, applied by TCRdb to the multiplex PCR reads, yields one record per CDR3 protein. Seen here are approximately 560,000 distinct CDR3 sequences, approximately 14% observed once, and the top ten hold roughly 6.6%. Specimen: blood. The receptors were sampled from a woman under 40 with Graves' hyperthyroidism.

This clonotype was detected ten times or more. V is TRBV6-6 and J is TRBJ1-1; 9 nucleotides line up with TRBD1. There are 14 residues in the CDR3. Germline CDR1 reads MNHNY; CDR2 reads SVGAGI (reference sequence). Trimming cost V 2 bases and J 7 bases; bases outside gene matches: 5. For the CDR3, the DNA is TGTGCCAGCAGTTACAGGGACAGGGCTAGTGAAGCTTTCTTT. Translated, it gives CASSYRDRASEAFF.

This clonotype was observed at least ten times. V usage is TRBV7-9 and J usage is TRBJ1-1; D not resolved. This CDR3 is built from 13 residues. V lost 3 bases and J lost 11, with 16 bases in between. CDR1 is SEHNR and CDR2 is FQNEAQ in the germline V gene (reference sequence). CDR3 DNA sequence: TGTGCCAGCAGCTTTGCCCAGGTCCCCGGGGCTTTCTTT. The encoded protein is CASSFAQVPGAFF.

The table lists this clonotype with many counts. The chain recombines TRBV2 with TRBJ1-2, with a weak D call TRBD1 (6 bases). With 2 bases removed from V and 2 bases from J, the gap between germline ends came to 15 bases. The CDR3 covers 16 residues. Germline V gene sequence: CDR1 SNHLY, CDR2 FYNNEI. The CDR3 loop reads CASSELGRQGNYGYTF. The CDR3, as DNA: TGTGCCAGCAGTGAATTAGGGCGCCAGGGGAACTATGGCTACACCTTC.